This TCR beta chain was obtained from a study of early stage breast cancer tumors. Libraries were prepared by immunoSEQ multiplex PCR; TCRdb keeps only in-frame clonotypes and omits some of them. In the table there are 45,000 to 60,000 clones, under 95% of which are singletons. The V gene lost 5 bases and the J gene lost 5 bases, with 12 bases spanning the gap. CDR3 length: 14 residues. From germline, CDR1 is LNHDA and CDR2 SQIVND (reference sequence). The chain combines TRBV19 with TRBJ2-2; D might be TRBD2 (5 bases). The sequencing input was blood. The sequence came from a person aged 70 to 79 with breast cancer. CDR3 sequence: CASSRGQLTGELFF. The CDR3 DNA reads TGTGCCAGTAGTCGAGGGCAGTTGACCGGGGAGCTGTTTTTT.